This entry concerns a single T cell receptor (beta chain). TCRdb keeps only in-frame clones here, not all; method: immunoSEQ multiplex PCR. This table has approximately 220,000 clones, 83% appearing once. This sample stems from a study of blood T cell repertoires in COVID-19. Overall study: Researchers got acute and convalescent COVID-19 samples from the United States, Italy and Spain. Nucleic acid was either cDNA or gDNA, and it came from T cells, B-cell-depleted T cells, or PBMCs.

This sequence originates from a woman between 45 and 60 years old who had been exposed to COVID-19. The specimen sequenced was PBMCs or T cells enriched from blood (not recorded which).

CDR3 bases: TGTGCCAGCAGCTTAGCTGGGGGGGGTACCTACGAGCAGTACTTC. Protein product: CASSLAGGGTYEQYF. The chain is built from TRBV7-2 and TRBJ2-7, with 7 nucleotides matching TRBD2. The CDR3 totals 15 residues. Per germline, CDR1 SGHTA and CDR2 FQGNSA. V lost 0 bases to trimming and J lost 2 bases; unmatched junction nucleotides: 4. Using reference TRBV7-2 and TRBJ2-7 for the parts outside the CDR3, the full variable domain is GAGVSQSPSNKVTEKGKDVELRCDPISGHTALYWYRQSLGQGLEFLIYFQGNSAPDKSGLPSDRFSAERTGGSVSTLTIQRTQQEDSAVYLCASSLAGGGTYEQYFGPGTRLTVT.